The clone carrying this TCR beta chain turned up a few times. Trimming cost V 3 bases and J 9 bases; bases outside gene matches: 2. The CDR3 is made up of 13 amino acids. Germline CDR1 reads MNHEY; CDR2 reads SMNVEV (reference sequence). This specimen belongs to a study of T cells in Graves' hyperthyroidism and ophthalmopathy. From RNA transcripts, TCR beta CDR3 regions were amplified. The HTBI set primed first-round TCR CDR3 RT-PCR. TCRdb analysed the multiplex PCR reads with MiXCR anew, one entry per CDR3 protein. The sample holds a few hundred thousand distinct CDR3 sequences; roughly 15% are singletons and the top ten take 10% to 15%.

The sample was blood. The chain recombines TRBV27 with TRBJ2-7; 13 bases match TRBD2. The receptor was isolated from a woman between 35 and 50 years old with Graves' hyperthyroidism that later progressed to Graves' ophthalmopathy. The CDR3 DNA is TGTGCCAGCAGTTTGACTAGCGGGAGGCGGCAGTACTTC. Residues: CASSLTSGRRQYF.